This T cell receptor beta chain is drawn from a study of T cell changes during pregnancy in multiple sclerosis. Using immunoSEQ multiplex PCR, the repertoire was profiled, and TCRdb retains in-frame clones only, with some absent. The data show around 40,000 clones, with 91% seen just once and 5% to 6.5% held by the top ten. The germline gives CDR1 MNHEY, CDR2 SMNVEV (reference sequence). V lost 0 bases, J lost 7 bases, and 16 bases lay in between. CDR3 length: 16 residues. This sequence joins TRBV27 and TRBJ1-5, with a tentative D call TRBD1 (5 bases). This material consisted of CD8+ T cells from peripheral blood mononuclear cells, taken in the second trimester of pregnancy. This sequence was found in a female donor with multiple sclerosis, enrolled in a pregnancy study. The CDR3 sequence: CASSLSIMQGGQPQHF. In nucleotides, the CDR3 is TGTGCCAGCAGTTTATCGATCATGCAGGGTGGACAGCCCCAGCATTTT.